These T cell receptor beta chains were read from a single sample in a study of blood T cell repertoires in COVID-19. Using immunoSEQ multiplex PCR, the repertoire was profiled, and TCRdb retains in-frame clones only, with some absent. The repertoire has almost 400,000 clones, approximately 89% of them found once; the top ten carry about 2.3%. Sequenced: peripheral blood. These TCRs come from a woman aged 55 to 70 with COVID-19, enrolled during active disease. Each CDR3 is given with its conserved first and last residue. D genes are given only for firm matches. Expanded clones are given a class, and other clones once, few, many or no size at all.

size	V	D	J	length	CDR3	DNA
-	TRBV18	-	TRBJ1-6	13	CASSVDWNSPLHF	TGTGCCAGCTCAGTGGACTGGAATTCACCCCTCCACTTT
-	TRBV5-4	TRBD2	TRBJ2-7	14	CASSRSGGVDEQYF	TGTGCCAGCAGTCGTAGCGGGGGGGTCGACGAGCAGTACTTC
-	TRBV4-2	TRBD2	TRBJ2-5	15	CASSPEGRGQETQYF	TGTGCCAGCAGCCCCGAGGGGAGGGGACAAGAGACCCAGTACTTC
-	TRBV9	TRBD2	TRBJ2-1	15	CASSVGGISYNEQFF	TGTGCCAGCAGCGTGGGGGGGATTTCCTACAATGAGCAGTTCTTC
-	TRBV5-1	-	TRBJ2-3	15	CASQNRVLGTDTQYF	TGCGCCAGCCAGAACAGGGTTCTAGGCACAGATACGCAGTATTTT
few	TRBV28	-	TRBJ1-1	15	CASSLLTGGDTEAFF	TGTGCCAGCAGTTTATTAACCGGCGGGGACACTGAAGCTTTCTTT
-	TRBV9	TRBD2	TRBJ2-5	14	CASSVNQASGAQYF	TGTGCCAGCAGCGTAAATCAGGCTAGCGGGGCCCAGTACTTC
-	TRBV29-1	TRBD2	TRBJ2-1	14	CSVERARGVNEQFF	TGCAGCGTTGAACGGGCTCGGGGGGTTAATGAGCAGTTCTTC
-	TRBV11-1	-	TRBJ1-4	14	CASSLWGANEKLFF	TGTGCCAGCAGCCTCTGGGGAGCTAATGAAAAACTGTTTTTT
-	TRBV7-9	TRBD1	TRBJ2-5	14	CASSQGTEGETQYF	TGTGCCAGCAGCCAGGGGACAGAGGGGGAGACCCAGTACTTC
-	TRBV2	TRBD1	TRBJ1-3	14	CASGGQISGNTIYF	TGTGCCAGCGGGGGACAGATCTCTGGAAACACCATATATTTT
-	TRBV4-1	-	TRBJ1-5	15	CASSQAGTYNQPQHF	TGCGCCAGCAGCCAGGCGGGGACCTACAATCAGCCCCAGCATTTT
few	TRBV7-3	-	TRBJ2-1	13	CASSLDRHNEQFF	TGTGCCAGCAGCTTAGACAGGCACAATGAGCAGTTCTTC
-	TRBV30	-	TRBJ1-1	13	CAWSSSYYTEAFF	TGTGCCTGGAGTTCCTCGTACTACACTGAAGCTTTCTTT
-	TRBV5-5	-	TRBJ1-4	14	CASSLATTNEKLFF	TGTGCCAGCAGCTTGGCAACAACTAATGAAAAACTGTTTTTT
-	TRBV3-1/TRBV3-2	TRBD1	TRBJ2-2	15	CASRYGQAYTGELFF	TGTGCCAGCAGATATGGACAGGCATACACCGGGGAGCTGTTTTTT
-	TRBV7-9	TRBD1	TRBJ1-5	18	CASSYTPAGTGFNQPQHF	TGTGCCAGCAGCTATACCCCCGCGGGGACAGGGTTCAATCAGCCCCAGCATTTT
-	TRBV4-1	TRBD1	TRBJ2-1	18	CASSHPEDRGPSYNEQFF	TGCGCCAGCAGCCACCCCGAGGACAGGGGGCCCTCCTACAATGAGCAGTTCTTC
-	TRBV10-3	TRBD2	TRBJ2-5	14	CAIAGRGTQETQYF	TGTGCCATCGCGGGGCGGGGGACTCAAGAGACCCAGTACTTC
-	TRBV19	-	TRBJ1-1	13	CASSKQGNTEAFF	TGTGCCAGTAGCAAACAGGGGAACACTGAAGCTTTCTTT